The source of this T cell receptor beta chain is a study of cytomegalovirus exposure and HLA in healthy donors. Produced via immunoSEQ multiplex PCR; TCRdb's table is partial and in-frame only. The table has about 64,000 clones, around 88% seen once; the top ten hold 1.7%. This clone was counted once. This CDR3 is built from 15 residues. V lost 6 bases, J lost 3 bases, and 15 bases lay in between. In germline, CDR1 is MNHEY, CDR2 SMNVEV (reference sequence). The receptor's source is a woman between 18 and 29 years old in good health and CMV-seronegative. This chain uses TRBV27 with TRBJ2-1; D is ambiguous. Sequencing was carried out using PBMCs. The CDR3, as DNA: TGTGCCAGCAGGAACAAACCCCGCCTCTACAATGAGCAGTTCTTC. This gives the protein CASRNKPRLYNEQFF.